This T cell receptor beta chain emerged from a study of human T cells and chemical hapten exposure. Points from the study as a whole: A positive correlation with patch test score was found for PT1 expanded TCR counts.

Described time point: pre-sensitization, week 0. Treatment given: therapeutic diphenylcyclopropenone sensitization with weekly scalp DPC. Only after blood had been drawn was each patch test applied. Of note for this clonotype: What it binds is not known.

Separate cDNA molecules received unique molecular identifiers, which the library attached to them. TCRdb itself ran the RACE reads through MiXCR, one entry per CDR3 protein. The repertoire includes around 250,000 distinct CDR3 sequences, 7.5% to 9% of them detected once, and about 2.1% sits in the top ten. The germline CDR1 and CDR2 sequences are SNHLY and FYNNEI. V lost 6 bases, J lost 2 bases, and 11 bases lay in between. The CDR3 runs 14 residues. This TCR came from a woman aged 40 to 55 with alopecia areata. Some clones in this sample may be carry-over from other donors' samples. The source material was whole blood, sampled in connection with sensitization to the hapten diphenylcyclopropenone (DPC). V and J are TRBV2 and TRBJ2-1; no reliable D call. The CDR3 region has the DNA TGTGCCAGCAGGTCGGACGGGCCCTACAATGAGCAGTTCTTC. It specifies CASRSDGPYNEQFF.